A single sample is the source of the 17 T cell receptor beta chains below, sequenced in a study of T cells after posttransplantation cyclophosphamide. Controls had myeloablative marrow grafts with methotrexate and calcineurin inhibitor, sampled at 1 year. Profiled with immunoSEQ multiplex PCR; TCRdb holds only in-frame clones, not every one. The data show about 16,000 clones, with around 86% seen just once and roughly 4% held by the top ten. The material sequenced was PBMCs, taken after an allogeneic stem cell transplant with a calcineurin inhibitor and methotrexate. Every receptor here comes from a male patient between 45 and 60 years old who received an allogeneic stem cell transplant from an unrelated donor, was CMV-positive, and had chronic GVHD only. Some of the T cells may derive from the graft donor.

The CDR3 region is CASSSKAGRGSPLHF. CDR3 DNA: TGTGCCAGCAGCTCCAAGGCCGGCAGGGGTTCACCCCTCCACTTT. The rearrangement joins TRBV9 to TRBJ1-6; tentative D call: TRBD1 (6 bases). This CDR3 has 15 amino acids. V was trimmed by 4 bases and J by 9 bases, leaving 17 bases between them. The germline V gene has CDR1 SGDLS and CDR2 YYNGEE.

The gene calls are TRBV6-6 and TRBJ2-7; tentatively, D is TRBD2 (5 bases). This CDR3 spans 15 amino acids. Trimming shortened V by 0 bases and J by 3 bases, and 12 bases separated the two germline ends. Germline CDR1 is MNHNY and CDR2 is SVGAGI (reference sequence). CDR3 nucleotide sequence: TGTGCCAGCAGTTACTCCGAGGTCGGGGTCTACGAGCAGTACTTC. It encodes CASSYSEVGVYEQYF.

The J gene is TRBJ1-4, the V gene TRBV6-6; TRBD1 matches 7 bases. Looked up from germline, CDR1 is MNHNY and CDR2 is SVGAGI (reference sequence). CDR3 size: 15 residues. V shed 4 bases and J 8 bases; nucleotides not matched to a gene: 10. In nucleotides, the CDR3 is TGTGCCAGCAGTTTAACGAGACAGGGAGGCGAAAAACTGTTTTTT. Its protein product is CASSLTRQGGEKLFF.

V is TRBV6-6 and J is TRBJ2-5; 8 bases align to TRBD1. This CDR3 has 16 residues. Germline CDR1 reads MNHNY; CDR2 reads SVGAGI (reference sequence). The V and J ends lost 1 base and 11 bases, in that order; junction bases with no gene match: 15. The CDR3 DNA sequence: TGTGCCAGCAGTTACTTACCGGACAGGGAGTTCTACGGGCAGTACTTC. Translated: CASSYLPDREFYGQYF.

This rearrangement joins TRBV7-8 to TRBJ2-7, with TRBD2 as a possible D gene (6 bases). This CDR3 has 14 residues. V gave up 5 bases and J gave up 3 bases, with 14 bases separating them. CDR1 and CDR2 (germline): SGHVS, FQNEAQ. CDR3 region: CASSPGGRGYEQYF. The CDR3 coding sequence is TGTGCCAGCAGCCCCGGGGGAAGGGGCTACGAGCAGTACTTC.

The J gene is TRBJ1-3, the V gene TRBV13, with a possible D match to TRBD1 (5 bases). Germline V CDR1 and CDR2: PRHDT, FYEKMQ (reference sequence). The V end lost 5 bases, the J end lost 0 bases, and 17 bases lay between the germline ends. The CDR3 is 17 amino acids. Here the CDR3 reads CASSKWGVMTSGNTIYF. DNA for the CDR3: TGTGCCAGCAGCAAGTGGGGGGTTATGACCTCTGGAAACACCATATATTTT.

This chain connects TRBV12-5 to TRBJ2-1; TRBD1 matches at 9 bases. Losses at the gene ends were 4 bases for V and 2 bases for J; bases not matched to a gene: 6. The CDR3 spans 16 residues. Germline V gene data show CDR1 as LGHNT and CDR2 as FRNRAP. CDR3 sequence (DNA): TGTGCTAGTGGTTCCGGACAGGGGTTAGCCTACAATGAGCAGTTCTTC. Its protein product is CASGSGQGLAYNEQFF.

In nucleotides, the CDR3 is TGCGCCAGCAGCCAGAGTCGAGGGCGCGACACCGGGGAGCTGTTTTTT. Translated, it gives CASSQSRGRDTGELFF. The chain recombines TRBV4-3 with TRBJ2-2; tentatively, D is TRBD2 (5 bases). CDR1 and CDR2 (germline): LGHNA, YSLEER. V was shortened by 3 bases and J by 3 bases, with 14 bases between the two germline ends. This CDR3 has 16 amino acids.

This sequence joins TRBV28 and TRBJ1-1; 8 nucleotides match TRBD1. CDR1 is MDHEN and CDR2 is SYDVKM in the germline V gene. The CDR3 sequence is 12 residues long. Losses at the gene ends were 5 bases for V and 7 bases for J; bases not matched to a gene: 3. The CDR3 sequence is CASSPTGVEAFF. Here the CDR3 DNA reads TGTGCCAGCAGTCCGACAGGGGTTGAAGCTTTCTTT.

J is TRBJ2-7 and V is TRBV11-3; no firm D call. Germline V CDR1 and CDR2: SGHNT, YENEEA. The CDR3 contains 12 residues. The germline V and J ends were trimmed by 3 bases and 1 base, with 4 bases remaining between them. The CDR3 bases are TGTGCCAGCAGCTTTACTTCCTACGAGCAGTACTTC. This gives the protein CASSFTSYEQYF.

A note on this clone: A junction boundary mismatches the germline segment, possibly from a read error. The CDR3 sequence is CASGPSSFF. The CDR3 bases are TGTGCCAGCGGGCCGTCGAGCTTTTTC. This chain connects TRBV28 to TRBJ2-7, with D hard to call. CDR3 size: 9 residues. Germline CDR1 is MDHEN and CDR2 is SYDVKM.

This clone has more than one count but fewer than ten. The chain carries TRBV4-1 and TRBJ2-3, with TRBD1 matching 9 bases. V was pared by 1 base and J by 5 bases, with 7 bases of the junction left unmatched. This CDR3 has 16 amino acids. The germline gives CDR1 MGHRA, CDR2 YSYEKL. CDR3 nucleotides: TGCGCCAGCAGCCAAGCGGGACAGGGTGTTGGAGATACGCAGTATTTT. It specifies CASSQAGQGVGDTQYF.

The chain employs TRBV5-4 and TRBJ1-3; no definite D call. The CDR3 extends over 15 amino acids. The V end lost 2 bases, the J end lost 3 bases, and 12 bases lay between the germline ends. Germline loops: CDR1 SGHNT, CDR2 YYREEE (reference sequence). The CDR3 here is CASSFRGGFGNTIYF. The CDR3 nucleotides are TGTGCCAGCAGCTTTCGCGGAGGCTTTGGAAACACCATATATTTT.

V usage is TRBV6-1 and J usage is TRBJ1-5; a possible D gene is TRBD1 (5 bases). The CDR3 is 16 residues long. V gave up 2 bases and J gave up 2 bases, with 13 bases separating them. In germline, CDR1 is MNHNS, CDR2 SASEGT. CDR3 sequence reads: CASSELGVYGNQPQHF. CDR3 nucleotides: TGTGCCAGCAGTGAATTAGGGGTATACGGCAATCAGCCCCAGCATTTT.

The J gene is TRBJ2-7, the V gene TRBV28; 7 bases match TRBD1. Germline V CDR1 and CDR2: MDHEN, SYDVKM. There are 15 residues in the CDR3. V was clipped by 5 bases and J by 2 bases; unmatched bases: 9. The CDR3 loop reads CASSELSGQAYEQYF. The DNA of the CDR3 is TGTGCCAGCAGTGAATTAAGCGGACAGGCCTACGAGCAGTACTTC.

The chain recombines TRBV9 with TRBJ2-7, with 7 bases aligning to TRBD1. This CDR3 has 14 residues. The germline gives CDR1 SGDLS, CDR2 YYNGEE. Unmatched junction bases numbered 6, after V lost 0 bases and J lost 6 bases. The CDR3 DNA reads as TGTGCCAGCAGCGTAGTGGGGACAGCTGGCGAGCAGTACTTC. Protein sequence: CASSVVGTAGEQYF.

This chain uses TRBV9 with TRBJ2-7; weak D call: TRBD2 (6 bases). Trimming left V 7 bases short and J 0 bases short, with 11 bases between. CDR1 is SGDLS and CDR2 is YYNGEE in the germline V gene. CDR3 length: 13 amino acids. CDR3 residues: CASAAGPSYEQYF. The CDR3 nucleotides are TGTGCCAGCGCCGCGGGGCCCTCCTACGAGCAGTACTTC.